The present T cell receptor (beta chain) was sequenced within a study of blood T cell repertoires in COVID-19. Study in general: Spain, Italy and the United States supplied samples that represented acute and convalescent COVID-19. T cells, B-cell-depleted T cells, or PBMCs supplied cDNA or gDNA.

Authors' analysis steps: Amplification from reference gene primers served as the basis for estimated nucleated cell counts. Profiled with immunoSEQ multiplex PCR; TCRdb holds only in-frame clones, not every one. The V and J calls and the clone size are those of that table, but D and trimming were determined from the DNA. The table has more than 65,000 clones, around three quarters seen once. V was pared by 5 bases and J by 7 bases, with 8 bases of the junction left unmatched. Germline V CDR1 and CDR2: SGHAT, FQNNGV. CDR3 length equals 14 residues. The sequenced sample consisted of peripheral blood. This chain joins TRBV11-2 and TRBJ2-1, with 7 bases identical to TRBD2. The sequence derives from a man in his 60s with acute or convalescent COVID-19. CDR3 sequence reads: CASSETSLHNEQFF. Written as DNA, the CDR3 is TGTGCCAGCAGCGAGACTAGCCTTCATAATGAGCAGTTCTTC. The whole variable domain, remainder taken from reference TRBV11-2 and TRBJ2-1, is EAGVAQSPRYKIIEKRQSVAFWCNPISGHATLYWYQQILGQGPKLLIQFQNNGVVDDSQLPKDRFSAERLKGVDSTLKIQPAKLEDSAVYLCASSETSLHNEQFFGPGTRLTVL.